This TCR beta chain was identified in a study of OX40 agonist ivuxolimab in advanced cancers. Study background: Treatment of patients was with ivuxolimab, an agonistic anti-OX40 (CD134) antibody. Patients undergoing dose escalation presented with hepatocellular carcinoma, melanoma, renal cell or head and neck cancer.

The table came from immunoSEQ multiplex PCR; TCRdb's copy has only in-frame clones and leaves some out. The sample lists approximately 47,000 clones; about 81% were seen once. The germline V gene has CDR1 LGHNA and CDR2 YNFKEQ. This CDR3 comprises 13 residues. Between the trimmed V and J ends, which lost 2 bases and 3 bases, there was a span of 5 bases. This clone was detected only a few times. The sample in question was CD4+ or CD8+ T cells sorted from blood, obtained in a trial of the OX40 agonist ivuxolimab. The origin of this receptor is an adult with an advanced solid tumor such as melanoma, head and neck, liver or kidney cancer. The chain joins TRBV4-2 to TRBJ1-5; D remains ambiguous. The CDR3 here is CASSQTDNQPQHF. CDR3 bases: TGTGCCAGCAGCCAAACGGACAATCAGCCCCAGCATTTT.